Below are 5 T cell receptor beta chains sequenced from a single sample in a study of CD8+ T cells in alopecia areata. Treatment given: oral pan-JAK inhibitor, 5-10 mg twice daily. RNA was extracted and reverse transcribed into cDNA as the sequencing template. Generated by immunoSEQ multiplex PCR, the TCRdb table keeps only in-frame clones and is missing some. Of some 210,000 clones listed, more than 60% are singletons. This sample comprised CD4+ T cells sorted from blood, obtained around week 44, from a patient treated with tofacitinib. The receptors derive from a human donor with alopecia areata.

This chain joins TRBV4-3 and TRBJ2-2; D may match TRBD1 or TRBD2 (5 bases each). Per the germline V gene, CDR1 is LGHNA and CDR2 is YSLEER. This CDR3 has 16 residues. V lost 0 bases, J lost 7 bases, and 15 bases lay in between. CDR3 coding DNA: TGCGCCAGCAGCCAAGATCCGGGACCGCGCGTCGGGGAGCTGTTTTTT. The encoded protein is CASSQDPGPRVGELFF.

V and J are TRBV7-9 and TRBJ2-3; D is unclear. CDR3 length equals 12 residues. Trimming pared 2 bases from V and 0 bases from J, leaving 0 bases between. Germline V gives CDR1 SEHNR, CDR2 FQNEAQ (reference sequence). The CDR3 DNA follows: TGTGCCAGCAGCTTAAGCACAGATACGCAGTATTTT. This sequence encodes CASSLSTDTQYF. The variable domain in full, completed from reference TRBV7-9 and TRBJ2-3, reads DTGVSQNPRHKITKRGQNVTFRCDPISEHNRLYWYRQTLGQGPEFLTYFQNEAQLEKSRLLSDRFSAERPKGSFSTLEIQRTEQGDSAMYLCASSLSTDTQYFGPGTRLTVL.

The chain is built from TRBV30 and TRBJ2-7, with a weak D call TRBD1 (5 bases). Germline V gives CDR1 GTSNPN, CDR2 SVGIG (reference sequence). The germline V and J ends were trimmed by 1 base and 1 base, with 8 bases remaining between them. The CDR3 is 13 residues long. CDR3 nucleotides: TGTGCCTGGAGTGCACAGGTGTCCTACGAGCAGTACTTC. Translation: CAWSAQVSYEQYF.

This clone turned up a few times. The V call is TRBV4-1, the J call TRBJ1-1; a possible D gene is TRBD1 (6 bases). The CDR3 is made up of 15 amino acids. Germline V lookup: CDR1 MGHRA, CDR2 YSYEKL. V was trimmed by 0 bases and J by 8 bases, leaving 16 bases between them. The CDR3 region has the DNA TGCGCCAGCAGCCAAGATGCCTATCGGCAGGGGGAAGCTTTCTTT. Protein sequence: CASSQDAYRQGEAFF.

The CDR3 region has the DNA TGTGCCAGCAGCTTAAGCCAGGCCCGAAATGAGCAGTTCTTC. Its protein is CASSLSQARNEQFF. The chain has TRBV7-3 and TRBJ2-1, with D unresolved. The CDR3 runs 14 residues. CDR1 and CDR2 (germline): SGHTA, FQGTGA. The germline V and J ends were trimmed by 1 base and 7 bases, with 11 bases remaining between them.